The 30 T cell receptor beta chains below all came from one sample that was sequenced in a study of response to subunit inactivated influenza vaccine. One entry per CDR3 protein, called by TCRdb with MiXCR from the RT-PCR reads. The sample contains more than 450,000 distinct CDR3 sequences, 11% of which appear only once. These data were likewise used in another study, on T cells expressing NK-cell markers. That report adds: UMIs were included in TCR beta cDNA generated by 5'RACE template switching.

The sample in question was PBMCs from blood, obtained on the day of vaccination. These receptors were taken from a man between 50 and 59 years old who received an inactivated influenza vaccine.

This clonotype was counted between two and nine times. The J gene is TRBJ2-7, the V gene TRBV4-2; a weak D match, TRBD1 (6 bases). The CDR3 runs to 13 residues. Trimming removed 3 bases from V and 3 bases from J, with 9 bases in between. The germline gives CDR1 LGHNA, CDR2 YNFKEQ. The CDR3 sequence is CASSQGHDYEQYF. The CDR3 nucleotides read TGTGCCAGCAGCCAGGGACACGACTACGAGCAGTACTTC.

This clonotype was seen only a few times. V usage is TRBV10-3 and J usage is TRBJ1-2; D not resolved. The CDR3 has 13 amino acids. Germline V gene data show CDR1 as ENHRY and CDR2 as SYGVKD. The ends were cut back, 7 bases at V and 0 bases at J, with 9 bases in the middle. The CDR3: CAIKGAANYGYTF. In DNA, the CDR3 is TGTGCCATCAAGGGCGCAGCTAACTATGGCTACACCTTC.

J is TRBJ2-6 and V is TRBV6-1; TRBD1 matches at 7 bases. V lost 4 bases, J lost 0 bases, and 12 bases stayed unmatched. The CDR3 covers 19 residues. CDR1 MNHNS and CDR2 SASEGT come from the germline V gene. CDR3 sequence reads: CASSGTGQIILSGANVLTF. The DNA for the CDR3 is TGTGCCAGCAGTGGCACGGGACAGATTATTCTCTCTGGGGCCAACGTCCTGACTTTC.

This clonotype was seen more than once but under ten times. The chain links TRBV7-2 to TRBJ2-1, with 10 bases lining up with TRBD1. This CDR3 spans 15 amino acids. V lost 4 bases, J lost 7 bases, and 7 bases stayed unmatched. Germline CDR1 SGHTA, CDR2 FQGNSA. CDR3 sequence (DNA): TGTGCCAGCAGCTCCCGGACAGGGGGAAGAAATGAGCAGTTCTTC. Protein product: CASSSRTGGRNEQFF.

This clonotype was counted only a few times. DNA of the CDR3: TGCAGCGTAGGGACTAGCGGGAGATACGGTGAGCAGTTCTTC. Translated: CSVGTSGRYGEQFF. V usage is TRBV29-1 and J usage is TRBJ2-1, with TRBD2 matching over 14 bases. CDR3 length equals 14 residues. Germline trimming cut 6 bases from V and 9 bases from J; bases unmatched to any gene: 7. Per germline, CDR1 SQVTM and CDR2 ANQGSEA.

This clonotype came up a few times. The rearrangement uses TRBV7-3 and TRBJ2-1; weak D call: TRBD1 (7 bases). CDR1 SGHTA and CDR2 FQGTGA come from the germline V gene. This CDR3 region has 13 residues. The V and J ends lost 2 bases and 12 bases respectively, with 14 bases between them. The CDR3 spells CASSLRRGQWQFF. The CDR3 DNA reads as TGTGCCAGCAGCTTACGGAGGGGGCAGTGGCAGTTCTTC.

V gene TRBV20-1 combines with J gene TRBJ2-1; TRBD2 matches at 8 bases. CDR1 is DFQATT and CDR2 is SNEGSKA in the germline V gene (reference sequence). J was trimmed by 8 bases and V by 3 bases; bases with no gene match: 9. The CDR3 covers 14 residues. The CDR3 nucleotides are TGCAGTGCTAGGTCAATCGGACTAGCCTATGAGCAGTTCTTC. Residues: CSARSIGLAYEQFF.

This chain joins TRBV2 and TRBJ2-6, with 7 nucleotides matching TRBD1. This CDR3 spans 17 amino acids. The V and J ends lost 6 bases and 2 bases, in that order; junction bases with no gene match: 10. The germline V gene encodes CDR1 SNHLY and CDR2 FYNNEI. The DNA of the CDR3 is TGTGCCAGCAGCGACAGGGTCAGAGCTGCTGGGGCCAACGTCCTGACTTTC. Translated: CASSDRVRAAGANVLTF.

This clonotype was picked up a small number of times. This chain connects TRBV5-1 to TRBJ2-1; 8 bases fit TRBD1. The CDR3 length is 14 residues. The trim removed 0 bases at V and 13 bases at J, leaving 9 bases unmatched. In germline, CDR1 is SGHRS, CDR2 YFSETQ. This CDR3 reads CASSLGDQQGEQFF. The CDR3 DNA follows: TGCGCCAGCAGCTTGGGAGACCAACAGGGGGAACAGTTCTTC.

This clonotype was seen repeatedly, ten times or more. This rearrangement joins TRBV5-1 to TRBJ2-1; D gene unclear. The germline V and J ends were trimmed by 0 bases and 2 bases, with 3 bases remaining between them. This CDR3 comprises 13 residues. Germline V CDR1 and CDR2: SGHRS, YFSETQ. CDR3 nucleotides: TGCGCCAGCAGCTTGGAAGCCTACAATGAGCAGTTCTTC. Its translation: CASSLEAYNEQFF.

The CDR3 DNA reads TGTGCCAGCACTAAGTCGACAGGAAAGTACTCACCCCTCCACTTT. This gives the protein CASTKSTGKYSPLHF. V is TRBV27 and J is TRBJ1-6, with a possible D match to TRBD1 (6 bases). Germline values: CDR1 MNHEY, CDR2 SMNVEV (reference sequence). V gave up 7 bases and J gave up 10 bases, with 20 bases separating them. The CDR3 extends over 15 amino acids.

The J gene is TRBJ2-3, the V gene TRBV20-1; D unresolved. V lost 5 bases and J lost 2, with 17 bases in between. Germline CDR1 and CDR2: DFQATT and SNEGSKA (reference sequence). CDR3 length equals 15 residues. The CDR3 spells CSAPTWPVLTDTQYF. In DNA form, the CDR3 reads TGCAGTGCTCCCACGTGGCCGGTCCTCACAGATACGCAGTATTTT.

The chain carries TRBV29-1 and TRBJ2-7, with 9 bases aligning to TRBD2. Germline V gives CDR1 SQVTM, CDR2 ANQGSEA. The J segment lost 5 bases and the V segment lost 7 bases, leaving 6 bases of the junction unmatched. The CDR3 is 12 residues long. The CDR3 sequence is CSAGTSRDEQYF. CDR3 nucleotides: TGCAGCGCCGGGACTAGCCGCGACGAGCAGTACTTC.

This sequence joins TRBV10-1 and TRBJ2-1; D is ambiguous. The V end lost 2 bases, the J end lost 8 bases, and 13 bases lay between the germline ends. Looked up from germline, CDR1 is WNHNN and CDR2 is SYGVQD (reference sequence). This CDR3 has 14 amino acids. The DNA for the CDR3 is TGCGCCAGCAGTGAGAGGGTAGTGGGCCATGAGCAGTTCTTC. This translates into CASSERVVGHEQFF.

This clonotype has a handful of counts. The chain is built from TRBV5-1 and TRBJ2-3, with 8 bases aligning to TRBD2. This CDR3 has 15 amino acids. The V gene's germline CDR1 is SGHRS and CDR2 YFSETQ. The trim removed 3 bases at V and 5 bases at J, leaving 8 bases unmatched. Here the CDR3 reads CASSWQTSERDTQYF. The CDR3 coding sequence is TGCGCCAGCAGCTGGCAGACTAGCGAAAGAGATACGCAGTATTTT.

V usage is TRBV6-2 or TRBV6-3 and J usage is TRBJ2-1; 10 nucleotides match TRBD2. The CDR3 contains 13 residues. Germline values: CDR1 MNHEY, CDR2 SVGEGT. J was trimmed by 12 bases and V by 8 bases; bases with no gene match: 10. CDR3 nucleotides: TGTGCCAGCCGACTAGCGGGCAGGACGTGGCAGTTCTTC. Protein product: CASRLAGRTWQFF.

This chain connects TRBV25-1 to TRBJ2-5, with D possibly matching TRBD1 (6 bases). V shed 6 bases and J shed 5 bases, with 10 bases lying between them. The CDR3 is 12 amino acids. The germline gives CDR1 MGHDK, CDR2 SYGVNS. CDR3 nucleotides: TGTGCCAGCAGACAGGGCTGGGAGACCCAGTACTTC. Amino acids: CASRQGWETQYF.

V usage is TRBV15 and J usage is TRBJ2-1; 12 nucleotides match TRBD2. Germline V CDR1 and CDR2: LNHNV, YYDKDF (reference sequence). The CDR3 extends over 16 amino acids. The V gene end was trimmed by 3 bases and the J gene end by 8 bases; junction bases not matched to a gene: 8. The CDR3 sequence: CATSRSLAGGQDEQFF. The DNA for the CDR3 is TGTGCCACCAGCAGGAGCCTAGCGGGGGGGCAAGATGAGCAGTTCTTC.

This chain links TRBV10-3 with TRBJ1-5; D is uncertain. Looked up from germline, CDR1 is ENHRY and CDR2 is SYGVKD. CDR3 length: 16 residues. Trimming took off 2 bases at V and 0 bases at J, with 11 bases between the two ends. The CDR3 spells CAISEGGSNSNQPQHF. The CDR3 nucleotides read TGTGCCATCAGTGAGGGAGGTTCTAATAGCAATCAGCCCCAGCATTTT.

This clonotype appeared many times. The CDR3 DNA is TGTGCCAGCAGACAGGGACAGAACACTGAAGCTTTCTTT. Its translation: CASRQGQNTEAFF. The rearrangement links TRBV12-3 or TRBV12-4 to TRBJ1-1; TRBD1 might be the D (6 bases). There are 13 residues in the CDR3. Trimming cost V 6 bases and J 1 base, with 9 bases left between them.

Here the CDR3 DNA reads TGTGCCAGCAGTTCTACCGGGACAGCGTCAAGGGGAGCTTTCTTT. Residues: CASSSTGTASRGAFF. The V and J genes are TRBV3-1 and TRBJ1-1, with TRBD1 identical over 7 bases. V trimming: 6 bases; J trimming: 10 bases; junction bases outside the gene matches: 17. The CDR3 has 15 residues. The germline V gene has CDR1 LGHDT and CDR2 YNNKEL (reference sequence).

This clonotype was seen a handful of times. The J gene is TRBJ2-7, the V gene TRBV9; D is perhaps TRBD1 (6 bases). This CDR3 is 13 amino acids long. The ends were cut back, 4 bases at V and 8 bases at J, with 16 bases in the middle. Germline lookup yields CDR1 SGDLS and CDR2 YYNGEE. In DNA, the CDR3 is TGTGCCAGCAGCCCCCGGGACAAGGAAAAGCAGTACTTC. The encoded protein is CASSPRDKEKQYF.

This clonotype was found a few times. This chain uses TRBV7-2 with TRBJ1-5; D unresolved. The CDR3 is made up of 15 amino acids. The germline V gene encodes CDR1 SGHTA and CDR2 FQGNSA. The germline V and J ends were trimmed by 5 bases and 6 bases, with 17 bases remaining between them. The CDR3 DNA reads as TGTGCCAGCAGCCCCGAACTATCCGTTGGTCAGCCCCAGCATTTT. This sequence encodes CASSPELSVGQPQHF. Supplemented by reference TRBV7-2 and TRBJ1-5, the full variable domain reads GAGVSQSPSNKVTEKGKDVELRCDPISGHTALYWYRQSLGQGLEFLIYFQGNSAPDKSGLPSDRFSAERTGGSVSTLTIQRTQQEDSAVYLCASSPELSVGQPQHFGDGTRLSIL.

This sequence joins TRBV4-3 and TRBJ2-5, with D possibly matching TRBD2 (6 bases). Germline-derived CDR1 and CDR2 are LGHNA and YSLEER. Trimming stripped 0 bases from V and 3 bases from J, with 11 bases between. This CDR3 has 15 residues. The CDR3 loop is CASSQDGGGEETQYF. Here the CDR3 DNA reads TGCGCCAGCAGCCAAGACGGGGGAGGTGAAGAGACCCAGTACTTC.

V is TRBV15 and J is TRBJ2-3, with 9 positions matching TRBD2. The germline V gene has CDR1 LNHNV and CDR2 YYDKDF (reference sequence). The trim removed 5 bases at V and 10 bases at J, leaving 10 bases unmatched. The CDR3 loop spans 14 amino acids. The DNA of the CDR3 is TGTGCCACCAGCGGGGGTCGTAGCGGGGGTTCGCAGTATTTT. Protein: CATSGGRSGGSQYF.

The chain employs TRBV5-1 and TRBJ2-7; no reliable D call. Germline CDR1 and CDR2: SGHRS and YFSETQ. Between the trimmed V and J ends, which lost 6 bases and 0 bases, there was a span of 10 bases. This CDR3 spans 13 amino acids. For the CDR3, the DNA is TGCGCCAGCAAATTGGGGTACTCCTACGAGCAGTACTTC. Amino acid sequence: CASKLGYSYEQYF.

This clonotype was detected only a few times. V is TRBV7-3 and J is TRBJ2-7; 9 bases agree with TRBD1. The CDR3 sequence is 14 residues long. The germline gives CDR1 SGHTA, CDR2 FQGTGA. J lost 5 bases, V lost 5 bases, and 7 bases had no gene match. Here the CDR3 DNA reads TGTGCCAGCAGCAGCGGGGACAGGGCCCACGAGCAGTACTTC. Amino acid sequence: CASSSGDRAHEQYF.

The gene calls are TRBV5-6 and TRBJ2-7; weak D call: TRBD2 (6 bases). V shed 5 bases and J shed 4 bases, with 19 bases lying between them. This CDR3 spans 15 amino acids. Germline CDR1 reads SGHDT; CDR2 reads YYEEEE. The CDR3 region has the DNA TGTGCCAGCAGGCGCGGGACTGCTTTGGGGTACGAGCAGTACTTC. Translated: CASRRGTALGYEQYF.

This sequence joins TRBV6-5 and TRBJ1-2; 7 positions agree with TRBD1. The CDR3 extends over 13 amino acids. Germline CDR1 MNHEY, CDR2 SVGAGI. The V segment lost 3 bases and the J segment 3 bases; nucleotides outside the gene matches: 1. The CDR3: CASSYRGHYGYTF. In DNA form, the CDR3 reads TGTGCCAGCAGTTATAGGGGGCACTATGGCTACACCTTC.

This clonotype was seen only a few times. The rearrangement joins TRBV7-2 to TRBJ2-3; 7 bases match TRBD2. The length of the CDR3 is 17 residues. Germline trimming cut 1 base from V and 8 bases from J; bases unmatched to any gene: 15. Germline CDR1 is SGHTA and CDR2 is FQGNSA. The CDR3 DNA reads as TGTGCCAGCAGCTTAGGACCTCCTTCAGCGGGGTACGGTACGCAGTATTTT. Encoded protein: CASSLGPPSAGYGTQYF.